Sequencing of this TCR beta chain was carried out in a study of siplizumab effects on memory and regulatory T cells. General study points: Proliferating Tregs from siplizumab cultures lacked functional confirmation of suppression. A mean of around 65% of mappable alloreactive CD4+ clones were Treg-derived with siplizumab, compared with about 28% in controls. Poor capture below about 10^-5 frequency left most alloreactive clones unmapped to unstimulated subsets.

Trimming removed 3 bases from V and 3 bases from J; junction bases left unmatched: 14. The CDR3 has 17 amino acids. In germline, CDR1 is SGHNT, CDR2 YYREEE (reference sequence). The assay was immunoSEQ multiplex PCR, and TCRdb's table has in-frame clones only and misses some. Of around 86,000 clones listed, approximately 93% are singletons. Concerning this clone itself: Its matching antigen is unknown.

The rearrangement links TRBV5-4 to TRBJ1-1, with 7 bases identical to TRBD1. This clonotype originated in a human donor in good health. Sequencing was performed on non-Treg CD4+ T cells sorted from blood. In nucleotides, the CDR3 is TGTGCCAGCAGCTCTGGGGCACAGGGGATCGGGTACACTGAAGCTTTCTTT. It specifies CASSSGAQGIGYTEAFF.